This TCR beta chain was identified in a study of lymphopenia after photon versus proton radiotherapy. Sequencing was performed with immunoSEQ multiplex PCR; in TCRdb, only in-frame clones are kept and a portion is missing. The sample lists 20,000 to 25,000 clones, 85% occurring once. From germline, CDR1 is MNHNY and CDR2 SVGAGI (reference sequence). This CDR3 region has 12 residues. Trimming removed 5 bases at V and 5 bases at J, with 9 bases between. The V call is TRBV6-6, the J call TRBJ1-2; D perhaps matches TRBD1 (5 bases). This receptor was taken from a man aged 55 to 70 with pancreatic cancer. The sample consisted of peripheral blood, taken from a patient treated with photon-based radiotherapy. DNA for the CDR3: TGTGCCAGCAGTCCGGACAAGTATGGCTACACCTTC. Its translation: CASSPDKYGYTF.